A selection of T cell receptor beta chains follows, all from one sample in a study of T cell responses to AZD1222 COVID-19 vaccine. Profiling relied on immunoSEQ multiplex PCR, and the TCRdb table lists in-frame clones only, not all of them. The sample includes approximately 100,000 clones, roughly 87% seen only once; the top ten take 2.5%. Sequenced here: peripheral blood, sampled 28 days after the second AZD1222 dose. The receptor source for this set is an adult who received the AZD1222 COVID-19 vaccine. CDR3s leave out the opening cysteine and the closing phenylalanine or tryptophan. D genes are given only for firm matches. Rows give clone size only sometimes, using once, few, many, or a class for an expanded clone.

size	V	J	D	CDR3
NA	TRBV18	TRBJ1-2	NA	ASSPSGGSINYGYT
NA	TRBV18	TRBJ1-2	NA	ASSPQWAQGGYGYT
NA	TRBV5-1	TRBJ2-3	NA	ASNPGSTDTQY
NA	TRBV7-9	TRBJ2-1	TRBD2	ASSLRSLAGVNEQF
NA	TRBV5-1	TRBJ1-1	NA	ASSYPDKGTEAF
NA	TRBV11-2	TRBJ2-1	TRBD2	ASSLWGLAGYNEQF
NA	TRBV28	TRBJ1-4	NA	ASSLTGTGKTNEKLF
NA	TRBV11-3	TRBJ2-2	TRBD2	ASSYREGLGELF
NA	TRBV5-1	TRBJ2-1	NA	ASSLYRDNEQF
NA	TRBV19	TRBJ1-2	TRBD1	ASNPTGGGDGYT
NA	TRBV28	TRBJ1-5	NA	ASRDLGGGNQPQH
NA	TRBV7-6	TRBJ1-1	NA	ASSMTAERRTEAF
NA	TRBV20-1	TRBJ2-3	NA	SAPRTDTQY
NA	TRBV5-6	TRBJ1-2	TRBD1	ASSLGQGSYGYT
NA	TRBV19	TRBJ2-7	NA	ASTSGLPSYEQY
NA	TRBV6-6	TRBJ1-5	NA	ASKPPGQGANQPQH
NA	TRBV10-3	TRBJ2-7	TRBD2	AISAPAGGSYEQY
NA	TRBV25-1	TRBJ2-3	NA	ASSPPQGGRGDTQY
NA	TRBV6-2/TRBV6-3	TRBJ1-5	NA	ASSYGSRQPQH
NA	TRBV7-6	TRBJ2-5	NA	ASSWGLETQY
NA	TRBV5-1	TRBJ1-2	TRBD1	ASSLNEGTGAGYT
NA	TRBV2	TRBJ1-1	TRBD1	ASIPDRGTEAF
NA	TRBV29-1	TRBJ2-3	NA	SARSLVVGDTQY
NA	TRBV2	TRBJ1-5	NA	ASRAGGQGQPQH
NA	TRBV15	TRBJ1-6	NA	ATSRDRSFAGNSPLH
NA	TRBV5-1	TRBJ2-5	TRBD2	ASKERTRGQETQY
NA	TRBV10-1	TRBJ1-5	NA	ASRRSEVQPQH
NA	TRBV3-1/TRBV3-2	TRBJ2-7	TRBD2	ASSPGTSGFYEQY
few	TRBV27	TRBJ2-5	TRBD1	ASRRGLNQETQY
NA	TRBV18	TRBJ2-1	TRBD2	ASSRRTSGSYNEQF
NA	TRBV7-8	TRBJ1-2	TRBD1	ASSLTGTGTDGYT
NA	TRBV6-1	TRBJ2-2	TRBD2	ASSEGWLSGRVTGELF
NA	TRBV7-2	TRBJ1-6	TRBD1	ASSFTGGRSYNSPLH
NA	TRBV30	TRBJ1-2	NA	AWSNIYGYT
NA	TRBV10-2	TRBJ1-1	TRBD1	ASSFQGVNTEAF
once	TRBV12-3/TRBV12-4	TRBJ1-1	NA	ASSSPVNTEAF
NA	TRBV28	TRBJ1-2	NA	ATLQGGYGYT
once	TRBV9	TRBJ2-1	NA	ASSVGGGYYNEQF
NA	TRBV5-1	TRBJ2-7	NA	ASSPSLGR
NA	TRBV6-5	TRBJ1-5	NA	ASSQSPNQPQH
NA	TRBV30	TRBJ1-4	NA	AWSFRRVEKLF
NA	TRBV19	TRBJ1-4	NA	ASSMRTVATNEKLF
NA	TRBV28	TRBJ1-2	TRBD1	ASSGLTGGLFYGYT
NA	TRBV27	TRBJ1-1	NA	ASSPIPENTEAF